This is a list of T cell receptor beta chains from one sample in a study of T cells after yellow fever vaccination. TCRdb processed the 5' RACE reads anew with MiXCR; each CDR3 protein has one entry. The sample consists of some 560,000 distinct CDR3 sequences, 15% to 20% of them appearing once. The specimen was PBMCs, collected 15 days after the yellow fever booster vaccination. The receptor source for this set is a man aged 30 to 39 who received the YFV17D yellow fever vaccine. Both conserved end residues are part of each CDR3. D genes are given only for firm matches. A clone size is listed for some rows: how often the clone was seen (once, few, many), or a class if it is expanded.

size: few
J: TRBJ2-3
D: TRBD1
V: TRBV20-1
DNA: TGCAGTGCTAGCGGACAGGTCCCGGGGGATACGCAGTATTTT
CDR3: CSASGQVPGDTQYF

size: few
J: TRBJ2-1
D: NA
V: TRBV6-1
DNA: TGTGCCAGCAGTGCGGCTAGAGCCAATGAGCAGTTCTTC
CDR3: CASSAARANEQFF

size: NA
J: TRBJ2-5
D: NA
V: TRBV5-5
DNA: TGTGCCGGCTTAGGGGTGTTGGAGACCCAGTACTTC
CDR3: CAGLGVLETQYF

size: few
J: TRBJ2-1
D: NA
V: TRBV5-1
DNA: TGCGCCAGCACGACAAGGCGCCCTACACAGGGCGATGAGCAGTTCTTC
CDR3: CASTTRRPTQGDEQFF

size: few
J: TRBJ2-2
D: NA
V: TRBV29-1
DNA: TGCAGCGCCCTTGGTTGGGGCACCGGGGAGCTGTTTTTT
CDR3: CSALGWGTGELFF

size: NA
J: TRBJ2-1
D: NA
V: TRBV29-1
DNA: TGCAGCGGATCCGGGACACCCAGCTCCTACAATGAGCAGTTCTTC
CDR3: CSGSGTPSSYNEQFF

size: NA
J: TRBJ2-3
D: TRBD1
V: TRBV12-3/TRBV12-4
DNA: TGTGCCAGCAGTCCAGGACAGGGGGCATCGGATACGCAGTATTTT
CDR3: CASSPGQGASDTQYF

size: NA
J: TRBJ2-7
D: NA
V: TRBV27
DNA: TGTGCCACCCAAACCCCCGGACAACTTAAACTATACTTC
CDR3: CATQTPGQLKLYF

size: NA
J: TRBJ2-7
D: TRBD1
V: TRBV20-1
DNA: TGCAGTGCTACCTTTCCGGGACAGGGATCCTACGAGCAGTACTTC
CDR3: CSATFPGQGSYEQYF

size: NA
J: TRBJ2-3
D: NA
V: TRBV5-1
DNA: TGCGCCAGCAGCTTGGAACGGGTCGCAGATACGCAGTATTTT
CDR3: CASSLERVADTQYF